These T cell receptor beta chains were read from a single sample in a study of T cells in Graves' hyperthyroidism and ophthalmopathy. TCRdb re-derived calls from the multiplex PCR reads in MiXCR, one entry per CDR3 protein. This sample yields hundreds of thousands of distinct CDR3 sequences, of which over 35% are seen a single time; over 8% belongs to the top ten. Material: blood. The source is a young man with Graves' hyperthyroidism. Both conserved end residues are part of each CDR3. D genes are given only for firm matches. Clone size is stated in some rows and not others, as once, few, many or a class when expanded.

TRBJ1-1 | - | TRBV7-9 | - | TGTGCCAGCAGCTCTCCCGATGATGAAGCTTTCTTT | CASSSPDDEAFF
TRBJ2-7 | TRBD2 | TRBV5-1 | - | TGCGCCAGCTGCCCATTGGGAGGGGACGAGCAGTACTTC | CASCPLGGDEQYF
TRBJ2-7 | - | TRBV7-8 | once | TGCGCCAGCAGCCAAGACGCGGGTTTAGGGGAGCAGTACTTC | CASSQDAGLGEQYF
TRBJ1-1 | TRBD1 | TRBV7-2 | - | TGTGCCTGGAGTCATCCTAGACAGGGGACCACTGAAGCTTTCTTT | CAWSHPRQGTTEAFF
TRBJ2-5 | - | TRBV11-2 | - | TGTGCCAGCAGCTTAGTAACTGGGGCCGGACAAGAGACCCAGTACTTC | CASSLVTGAGQETQYF
TRBJ2-7 | - | TRBV3-1 | - | TGTGCCAGCAGCCAATACCCCCTTTACGAGCAGTACTTC | CASSQYPLYEQYF
TRBJ1-1 | - | TRBV5-8 | few | TGTGCCAGCAGCGGAGGGTTTGGACATAGCGAAGCTTTCTTT | CASSGGFGHSEAFF
TRBJ2-2 | - | TRBV11-2 | - | TGTGTCAGCAGCTTAGATGGGGGGCGGTACACCGGGGAGCTGTTTTTT | CVSSLDGGRYTGELFF
TRBJ2-5 | TRBD1 | TRBV7-8 | few | TGTGCCAGCAGCCCCAGGGGGAAGTCCCAAGAGACCCAGTACTTC | CASSPRGKSQETQYF
TRBJ1-5 | - | TRBV20-1 | many | TGCAGTGCTGCCGGTTTTGACAATCAGCCCCAGCATTTT | CSAAGFDNQPQHF
TRBJ2-5 | - | TRBV5-5 | - | TGTGCCAGCAGCCACACGGACAGCCAAGAGACCCAGTACTTC | CASSHTDSQETQYF
TRBJ2-3 | - | TRBV9 | - | TGTGCCAGCAGCGTAACCAGCGGTGACGGAGATACGCAGTATTTT | CASSVTSGDGDTQYF
TRBJ1-1 | - | TRBV11-3 | many | TGTGCCAGCAGCTTAGTAGGCACCACTGAAGCTTTCTTT | CASSLVGTTEAFF
TRBJ1-4 | - | TRBV15 | - | TGTGCCACCAGCCGGGAGAGATATAATGAAAAACTGTTTTTT | CATSRERYNEKLFF
TRBJ1-5 | - | TRBV12-3/TRBV12-4 | - | TGTGCCAGCAGTTCTCAGGGGTCTGGCAATCAGTCCCAGCATTTT | CASSSQGSGNQSQHF
TRBJ1-5 | - | TRBV7-3 | few | TGTGCCAGCAGCCAAACGGTAAACGGGCCCCAGCATTTT | CASSQTVNGPQHF
TRBJ2-5 | - | TRBV7-9 | many | TGTGCCAGCAGCGCGGAGAACCGGGGGACCCAGTACTTC | CASSAENRGTQYF
TRBJ2-7 | - | TRBV7-8 | - | TGTGCCAGCAGCTTAGGTAACGGGGGCGACGAGCAGTACTTC | CASSLGNGGDEQYF
TRBJ2-7 | TRBD2 | TRBV2 | - | TGTGCCAGCCGCCCCACTAGCGGGAGGTTCTACGAGCAGTACTTC | CASRPTSGRFYEQYF
TRBJ1-1 | - | TRBV10-3 | many | TGTGCCATCAGTGAGGAGGGGCCCGCTGAAGCTTTCTTT | CAISEEGPAEAFF
TRBJ2-7 | - | TRBV24-1 | - | TGTGCCACCAGTGATTTGCGCCCAATCCGCCTAGTGTACGAGCAGTACTTC | CATSDLRPIRLVYEQYF
TRBJ1-1 | - | TRBV19 | few | TGTGCCAGTAGTATAGTAGCTCGCACTGAAGCTTTCTTT | CASSIVARTEAFF
TRBJ2-5 | TRBD2 | TRBV5-4 | few | TGTGCCAGCAGTCCCTCTCTAGCGGAAGAGACCCAGTACTTC | CASSPSLAEETQYF
TRBJ2-7 | - | TRBV14 | few | TGTGCCAGCAGCGCGTTGGCACTGTACGAGCAGTACTTC | CASSALALYEQYF
TRBJ1-2 | - | TRBV2 | many | TGTGCCAGCAGTTCCGGGATGAACTATGGCTACACCTTC | CASSSGMNYGYTF
TRBJ2-2 | - | TRBV7-2 | - | TGTGCCAGCAGCTTGGGGGCAGCGGGTCCCACCGGGGAGCTGTTTTTT | CASSLGAAGPTGELFF
TRBJ2-5 | - | TRBV7-2 | once | TGTGCCAGCACACCGGGAGCGAGGTACCAAGAGACCCAGTACTTC | CASTPGARYQETQYF
TRBJ2-7 | - | TRBV19 | - | TGTGCCAGTAGGGCGGAGGCAGGGCATACCTACGAGCAGTACTTC | CASRAEAGHTYEQYF
TRBJ2-7 | - | TRBV6-4 | few | TGTGCCATCAGTGAGTCTTTGGCAGCCTACACCTACGAGCAGTACTTC | CAISESLAAYTYEQYF
TRBJ1-1 | - | TRBV20-1 | few | TGCAGTGCCGTCGGACACCCCTTGCGGAACACTGAAGCTTTCTTT | CSAVGHPLRNTEAFF
TRBJ1-1 | - | TRBV12-3/TRBV12-4 | - | TGTGCCAGCACACCCGAGAACACTGAAGCTTTCTTT | CASTPENTEAFF
TRBJ2-5 | TRBD1 | TRBV7-2 | many | TGTGCCAGCAGCTTAACTCCCGGGACAGCAGAGACCCAGTACTTC | CASSLTPGTAETQYF
TRBJ1-5 | - | TRBV6-6 | many | TGTGCCAGCAATCGGGGTGGTGAAGGTGGCAGCTATAGCAATCAGCCCCAGCATTTT | CASNRGGEGGSYSNQPQHF
TRBJ1-6 | - | TRBV7-9 | - | TGTGCCAGCAGCTTAGTGAGGGAGTGGAATTCACCCCTCCACTTT | CASSLVREWNSPLHF
TRBJ1-2 | TRBD1 | TRBV9 | - | TGTGCCAGCAGCGAGCCAACCTCTGGACAGGACTTC | CASSEPTSGQDF
TRBJ1-1 | - | TRBV5-6 | - | TGTGCCAGCAGCTTGTTTCTGCGAATGAACACTGAAGCTTTCTTT | CASSLFLRMNTEAFF
TRBJ2-7 | - | TRBV19 | once | TGTGCCAGTAGTAGCTGGGACAAAAACTACGAGCAGTACTTC | CASSSWDKNYEQYF
TRBJ1-1 | TRBD1 | TRBV7-2 | many | TGTGCCAGCAGCTTCCGGATGGGACAGGAAGCTTTCTTT | CASSFRMGQEAFF
TRBJ1-1 | - | TRBV7-2 | - | TGTGCCAGCAGCCCAACATGGGGGGGGACTGAAGCTTTCTTT | CASSPTWGGTEAFF
TRBJ2-5 | - | TRBV12-3/TRBV12-4 | - | TGTGCCAGCCCAGGAACGGCGACCCAGTACTTC | CASPGTATQYF
TRBJ1-1 | TRBD1 | TRBV2 | few | TGTGCCAGCAAGGGGGCCCCCACTGAAGCTTTCTTT | CASKGAPTEAFF
TRBJ2-7 | TRBD2 | TRBV9 | - | TGTGCCAGCCCAAGCGGGAGCGCTTACGAGCAGTACTTC | CASPSGSAYEQYF
TRBJ1-5 | TRBD1 | TRBV9 | few | TGTGCCAGCAGCGAGGAGGGGGGGGACAGGGGTAGCAATCAGCCCCAGCATTTT | CASSEEGGDRGSNQPQHF
TRBJ1-1 | - | TRBV25-1 | - | TGTGCCAGCGTTGAAACTCACGGGAACACTGAAGCTTTCTTT | CASVETHGNTEAFF
TRBJ2-3 | - | TRBV25-1 | - | TGTGCCAGCAGTGAATATTTCCTAGAAGAAGATACGCAGTATTTT | CASSEYFLEEDTQYF
TRBJ2-7 | TRBD2 | TRBV4-2 | - | TGTGCCAGCAGCCAAGGGGAGGGCTCCTACGAGCAGTACTTC | CASSQGEGSYEQYF
TRBJ1-4 | - | TRBV29-1 | - | TGCAGCGTAGGGGACCAAGGAGAAAAACTGTTTTTT | CSVGDQGEKLFF
TRBJ2-7 | TRBD2 | TRBV5-1 | few | TGCGCCAGCAGCCCCCGGACTAGCGGGAGCGCCTACGAGCAGTACTTC | CASSPRTSGSAYEQYF
TRBJ1-1 | - | TRBV5-1 | - | TGCACCAGCAGCGGGGGGGACGGAAACAATGAAGCTTTCTTT | CTSSGGDGNNEAFF
TRBJ2-5 | TRBD2 | TRBV7-8 | - | TGTGCCAGCAGCGGTGGGCTAGCGGGAGGAGTAGGAGAGACCCAGTACTTC | CASSGGLAGGVGETQYF
TRBJ1-1 | - | TRBV5-1 | few | TGCGCCAGCAGCTTGGCCTGGGGTCAAGTCACTGAAGCTTTCTTT | CASSLAWGQVTEAFF
TRBJ2-5 | TRBD2 | TRBV20-1 | - | TGCAGTGCTAGAGAACCGGGACTACCCCAAGAGACCCAGTACTTC | CSAREPGLPQETQYF
TRBJ2-2 | TRBD2 | TRBV13 | few | TGTGCCAGCAGTTCGGGCTGGGAGGGGCACACCGGGGAGCTGTTTTTT | CASSSGWEGHTGELFF